The next 5 T cell receptor beta chains were all read from a single sample in a study of regulatory T cells in long-lasting Graves disease. With iRepertoire HTBI primers and Arm-PCR of CDR3 regions, TCR beta libraries were built. TCRdb fed the multiplex PCR reads into MiXCR, producing one record per CDR3 protein. The sample lists roughly 500,000 distinct CDR3 sequences, around 12% occurring once. Noted time point: newly diagnosed GD, antithyroid drugs for less than 3 months. The TCR library was made from RNA extracted from PBMCs. These data were also reused for a study on T cells in Graves' hyperthyroidism and ophthalmopathy.

The material was peripheral blood mononuclear cells (PBMCs), obtained at new diagnosis, from a patient treated with antithyroid drugs. The receptors were sampled from a woman aged 25 to 39 with Graves disease.

This clonotype was found many times. This chain connects TRBV7-9 to TRBJ2-1; 9 nucleotides match TRBD1. The CDR3 is made up of 17 amino acids. In germline, CDR1 is SEHNR, CDR2 FQNEAQ (reference sequence). With V trimmed by 5 bases and J by 9 bases, 17 bases remained unmatched. The CDR3 loop reads CASSLMDAGTGMGEQFF. Here the CDR3 DNA reads TGTGCCAGCAGCCTGATGGATGCCGGGACAGGGATGGGTGAGCAGTTCTTC.

The gene calls are TRBV28 and TRBJ2-3, with 9 bases identical to TRBD2. Germline CDR1 and CDR2: MDHEN and SYDVKM. Germline trimming cut 6 bases from V and 0 bases from J; bases unmatched to any gene: 7. The CDR3 loop spans 16 amino acids. CDR3 protein: CASSPSGRTSTDTQYF. The CDR3 nucleotides read TGTGCCAGCAGCCCAAGCGGGAGGACTAGCACAGATACGCAGTATTTT.

Many counts were recorded for this clonotype. The chain carries TRBV28 and TRBJ2-3; 12 positions agree with TRBD1. V trimming: 5 bases; J trimming: 4 bases; junction bases outside the gene matches: 10. This CDR3 is 17 amino acids long. Germline loops: CDR1 MDHEN, CDR2 SYDVKM. CDR3 DNA: TGTGCCAGCAGTCCCCTTTGGGACAGGGGGCTGGCAGATACGCAGTATTTT. Protein product: CASSPLWDRGLADTQYF.

Only a few counts were recorded for this clonotype. V usage is TRBV4-1 and J usage is TRBJ2-2; tentatively, D is TRBD2 (6 bases). The CDR3 loop spans 17 amino acids. The germline CDR1 and CDR2 sequences are MGHRA and YSYEKL. Trimming stripped 2 bases from V and 1 base from J, with 14 bases between. The CDR3 spells CASSQRSGLKNTGELFF. CDR3 DNA sequence: TGCGCCAGCAGCCAACGGAGCGGGCTAAAGAACACCGGGGAGCTGTTTTTT.

This clonotype was observed at least ten times. The chain employs TRBV15 and TRBJ2-5; D is ambiguous. CDR3 length: 14 amino acids. Trimming removed 1 base from V and 1 base from J, with 7 bases in between. Germline assignment: CDR1 LNHNV and CDR2 YYDKDF (reference sequence). The CDR3 DNA reads as TGTGCCACCAGCAGAGGACACCTCCAAGAGACCCAGTACTTC. This codes for CATSRGHLQETQYF. Full variable domain (rest looked up from reference TRBV15 and TRBJ2-5): DAMVIQNPRYQVTQFGKPVTLSCSQTLNHNVMYWYQQKSSQAPKLLFHYYDKDFNNEADTPDNFQSRRPNTSFCFLDIRSPGLGDTAMYLCATSRGHLQETQYFGPGTRLLVL.